This entry lists 11 T cell receptor beta chains sequenced from one sample in a study of T cell responses to AZD1222 COVID-19 vaccine. Sequenced by immunoSEQ multiplex PCR; TCRdb stores in-frame clones only, minus some. The repertoire holds under 170,000 clones, with approximately 92% as singletons. The input for sequencing was peripheral blood, taken 28 days after the second AZD1222 dose. These receptor sequences come from an adult who received the AZD1222 COVID-19 vaccine.

The V and J genes are TRBV27 and TRBJ1-1; TRBD1 might be the D (5 bases). This CDR3 is built from 16 residues. V gave up 7 bases and J gave up 0 bases, with 18 bases separating them. The germline CDR1 and CDR2 sequences are MNHEY and SMNVEV (reference sequence). The CDR3 DNA reads as TGTGCCAGCAACCAGGGACCGAGTGTGCTGAACACTGAAGCTTTCTTT. This encodes CASNQGPSVLNTEAFF.

The genes are TRBV7-8 and TRBJ2-2; TRBD2 matches at 11 bases. This CDR3 is built from 15 residues. From germline, CDR1 is SGHVS and CDR2 FQNEAQ. Trimming cost V 6 bases and J 7 bases; bases outside gene matches: 7. CDR3 nucleotide sequence: TGTGCCAGCAGAGTTAGCGGGAGGGATATCGGGGAGCTGTTTTTT. Its protein is CASRVSGRDIGELFF.

The rearrangement links TRBV6-5 to TRBJ1-2; D is unclear. Germline V gives CDR1 MNHEY, CDR2 SVGAGI. The CDR3 loop spans 14 amino acids. Between the trimmed V and J ends, which lost 11 bases and 0 bases, there was a span of 16 bases. As DNA, the CDR3 is TGTGCCTCCCTATCGGGCACCACTAACTATGGCTACACCTTC. Translated: CASLSGTTNYGYTF.

V and J are TRBV12-3 or TRBV12-4 and TRBJ2-1; no reliable D call. Trimming cost V 5 bases and J 10 bases, with 9 bases left between them. The CDR3 covers 11 residues. The CDR3 is CASSLYDEQFF. As DNA, the CDR3 is TGTGCCAGCAGTCTTTACGACGAGCAGTTCTTC.

The rearrangement links TRBV2 to TRBJ1-2; 10 positions match TRBD1. Germline V gives CDR1 SNHLY, CDR2 FYNNEI. The J segment lost 5 bases and the V segment lost 5 bases, leaving 8 bases of the junction unmatched. The CDR3 runs 15 residues. CDR3 region: CASSSTGGKGYGYTF. For the CDR3, the DNA is TGTGCCAGCAGTTCGACAGGGGGCAAGGGGTATGGCTACACCTTC.

The genes are TRBV27 and TRBJ1-1; 8 bases are a match to TRBD1. Germline V gives CDR1 MNHEY, CDR2 SMNVEV (reference sequence). The CDR3 length is 13 residues. V lost 10 bases and J lost 1; bases outside the gene matches: 5. CDR3 nucleotides: TGTGCCATTCGGACAGGGAAGAACACTGAAGCTTTCTTT. This translates into CAIRTGKNTEAFF.

The V gene is TRBV5-4, the J gene TRBJ1-1; D not certain. The germline V gene has CDR1 SGHNT and CDR2 YYREEE (reference sequence). V lost 1 base to trimming and J lost 1 base, with 5 bases between them. CDR3 size: 13 residues. The CDR3: CASSLKGNTEAFF. CDR3 nucleotides: TGTGCCAGCAGCTTGAAGGGGAACACTGAAGCTTTCTTT.

The V gene is TRBV2, the J gene TRBJ1-1; 8 bases agree with TRBD1. J was trimmed by 4 bases and V by 7 bases; bases with no gene match: 5. The CDR3 has 13 amino acids. Per germline, CDR1 SNHLY and CDR2 FYNNEI. The CDR3, as DNA: TGTGCCAGCACTTGGACAGGGACCACTGAAGCTTTCTTT. This sequence encodes CASTWTGTTEAFF.

The gene calls are TRBV5-6 and TRBJ2-2, with D perhaps matching TRBD2 (5 bases). The CDR3 contains 15 residues. V lost 0 bases and J 2 bases, leaving 8 bases between the germline ends. CDR1 and CDR2 from the germline V gene are SGHDT and YYEEEE. CDR3 in amino acids: CASSLAGFNTGELFF. The CDR3 nucleotides read TGTGCCAGCAGCTTGGCGGGGTTTAACACCGGGGAGCTGTTTTTT.

This clone was seen a handful of times. The V call is TRBV7-8, the J call TRBJ1-2; a weak D match, TRBD1 (5 bases). This CDR3 has 15 amino acids. The germline V gene has CDR1 SGHVS and CDR2 FQNEAQ. V was trimmed by 7 bases and J by 4 bases, leaving 19 bases between them. DNA of the CDR3: TGTGCCAGCACTCAACATCAGGGCCCGTCCTATGGCTACACCTTC. Protein sequence: CASTQHQGPSYGYTF. Using reference TRBV7-8 and TRBJ1-2 for the parts outside the CDR3, the full variable domain is GAGVSQSPRYKVAKRGQDVALRCDPISGHVSLFWYQQALGQGPEFLTYFQNEAQLDKSGLPSDRFFAERPEGSVSTLKIQRTQQEDSAVYLCASTQHQGPSYGYTFGSGTRLTVV.

V is TRBV4-2 and J is TRBJ1-5, with D perhaps matching TRBD1 (6 bases). The V end was cut by 1 base, the J end by 2 bases, with 9 bases between. From germline, CDR1 is LGHNA and CDR2 YNFKEQ. This CDR3 contains 15 residues. The CDR3 bases are TGTGCCAGCAGCCAAGTACAGGGAGGCAATCAGCCCCAGCATTTT. Encoded protein: CASSQVQGGNQPQHF.